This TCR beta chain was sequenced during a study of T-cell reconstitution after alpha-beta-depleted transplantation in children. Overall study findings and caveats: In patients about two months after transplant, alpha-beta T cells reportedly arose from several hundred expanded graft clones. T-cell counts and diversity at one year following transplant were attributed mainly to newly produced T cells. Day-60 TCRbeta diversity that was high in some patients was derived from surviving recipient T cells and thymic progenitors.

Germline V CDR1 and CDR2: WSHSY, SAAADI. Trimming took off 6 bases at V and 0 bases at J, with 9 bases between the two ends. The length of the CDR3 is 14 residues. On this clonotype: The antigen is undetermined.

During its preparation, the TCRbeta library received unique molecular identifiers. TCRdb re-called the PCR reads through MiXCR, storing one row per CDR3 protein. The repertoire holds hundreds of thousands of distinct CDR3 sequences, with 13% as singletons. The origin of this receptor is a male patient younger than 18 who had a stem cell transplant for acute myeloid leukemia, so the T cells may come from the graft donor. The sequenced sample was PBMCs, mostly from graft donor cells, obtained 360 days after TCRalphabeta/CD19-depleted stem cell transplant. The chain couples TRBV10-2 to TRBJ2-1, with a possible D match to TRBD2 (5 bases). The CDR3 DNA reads TGCGCCAGCAGGCCCCGGGGCTCCTACAATGAGCAGTTCTTC. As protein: CASRPRGSYNEQFF.